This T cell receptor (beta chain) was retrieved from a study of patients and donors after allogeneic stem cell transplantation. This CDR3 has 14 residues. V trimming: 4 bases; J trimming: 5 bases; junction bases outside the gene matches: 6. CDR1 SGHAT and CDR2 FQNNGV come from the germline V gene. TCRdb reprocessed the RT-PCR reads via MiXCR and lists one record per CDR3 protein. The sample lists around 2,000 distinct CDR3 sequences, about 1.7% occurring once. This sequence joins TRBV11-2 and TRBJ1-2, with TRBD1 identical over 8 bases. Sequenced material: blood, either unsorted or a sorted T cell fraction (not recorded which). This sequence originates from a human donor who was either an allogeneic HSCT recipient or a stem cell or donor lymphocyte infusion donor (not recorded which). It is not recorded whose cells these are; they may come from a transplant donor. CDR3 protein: CASSSGQGGYGYTF. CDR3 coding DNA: TGTGCCAGCAGCTCAGGACAGGGTGGATATGGCTACACCTTC.